This TCR beta chain originates from a study of T cells after yellow fever vaccination. A 5'RACE template-switching step, the method used to make TCR cDNA, added a universal primer site and UMIs. TCRdb passed the 5' RACE reads through MiXCR, listing each CDR3 protein once. The table has some 300,000 distinct CDR3 sequences, approximately 8% seen once. The sample holds a few counts of this clonotype. The germline gives CDR1 SGHKS, CDR2 YYEKEE (reference sequence). Trimming removed 4 bases from V and 6 bases from J, with 13 bases in between. The CDR3 is 13 amino acids. The V gene is TRBV5-5, the J gene TRBJ1-1; no clear D. Specimen: CD4+ T cells sorted from PBMCs, collected 5 days after the yellow fever booster vaccination. This receptor was obtained from a man younger than 35 who received the YFV17D yellow fever vaccine. The CDR3 loop reads CASSLVRRSEAFF. The DNA of the CDR3 is TGTGCCAGCAGCCTGGTTAGGAGGTCTGAAGCTTTCTTT. The variable domain in full, completed from reference TRBV5-5 and TRBJ1-1, reads DAGVTQSPTHLIKTRGQQVTLRCSPISGHKSVSWYQQVLGQGPQFIFQYYEKEERGRGNFPDRFSARQFPNYSSELNVNALLLGDSALYLCASSLVRRSEAFFGQGTRLTVV.